A single T cell receptor beta chain is shown here with its context. No antigen is known for it. No per-base quality is available; no much larger clone lies one base away. The donors were 40 or so Caucasian individuals from Russia, aged roughly 6 to 100 years, who were systemically healthy. Approximately 9 milliliters of peripheral blood were collected from each donor into EDTA-treated Vacutainer tubes. Ficoll-Paque density-gradient centrifugation was used to isolate PBMCs, with at least 7 million per sample. Total RNA, at least 6 micrograms per sample, was extracted from PBMCs with Trizol reagent. For every donor, an aliquot of PBMCs went through flow cytometry to measure the percentages of naive CD45RAhigh/CD27high T cells. This entry belongs to a study of blood T cells in healthy people across ages (dated by TCRdb to the mid-2010s). Regarding the research as a whole: Template switching captured roughly one uniquely barcoded TCR beta cDNA molecule per two T cells in model experiments. To track age-related changes in TCR beta repertoire diversity, the study relied on deep sequencing normalized with unique cDNA molecular identifiers. The donors were divided into four age groups: young (average approximately 17 years), middle-aged (over 35), aged (approximately 62) and long-lived (roughly 88). To avoid experimental bias, donors of different ages were spread randomly across the sequencing lanes. The study analyzed two additional independent replicas of 1 million unique cDNA reads from the same blood draw for two donors, one aged 18 to 30 and one aged 80 or older. The investigation overall reported the following: The long-lived group showed more naive CD4+ T cells, fewer expanded clones and increased TCR diversity than the aged group, suggesting age selection. Because donor CMV infection status was unknown, age-related changes in expanded clonotypes were potentially confounded. Bulk unsorted PBMC profiling prevented conclusive comparison of naive and antigen-experienced compartments. Observed TCR beta diversity per million T cells fell roughly linearly with age, and a significant reduction was already apparent by age approximately 41. Observed TCR beta diversity correlated strongly with the percentage of naive T cells measured by flow cytometry. Estimates of total diversity based on one million sequenced T cells were regarded as lower bounds and as underestimates.

Libraries were made using 5' RACE. Reads for this sample came from an Illumina HiSeq 2500. A second roughly 6 to 12 cycle PCR used a sample-barcoded 5' primer and a J-beta primer mix. Each TCR beta cDNA molecule received a unique molecular identifier from a template-switch 5' adaptor carrying 12 random nucleotides. Each sample yielded at least 2.5 million CDR3-containing paired-end reads. First-strand cDNA synthesis was performed from all RNA using the Mint cDNA synthesis kit, with priming by a TRBC-specific oligonucleotide. After uracil-DNA glycosylase treatment, a first 18-cycle PCR used universal primers M1SS and BC2_uni_R on all cDNA. Concerning the study's data processing: Each sample was normalized by randomly selecting 1 million high-quality reads, each carrying a distinct molecular identifier. Reads with shared molecular identifiers were discarded instead of being binned into consensus sequences. MiTCR, run with a Q25 quality threshold and the strictest error-elimination algorithm, handled CDR3 identification, clonotype clustering and error correction. A nonparametric unseen species model with Euler transformation was used to estimate a lower bound on total TCR beta diversity. The public reads were reprocessed in TCRdb via fastp at Q25 and MiXCR, keeping in-frame beta chains. Rows merge per CDR3 protein into single entries with the most common DNA and genes. V and J calls and clone size were set by TCRdb, not the authors. The sample table records about 1.1 million distinct CDR3 sequences; 35% to 45% of these occur just once. Clones ranked in the top ten supply around 13% of the sample.

The junction carries 12 bases between V and J, which are trimmed by 8 bases and 7 bases respectively. Its CDR3 holds 12 amino acids, cysteine through phenylalanine. Only CDR3 DNA remains: 36 bases, in frame from the first base. As encoded in the germline V gene (reference sequence), CDR1 is SEHNR while CDR2 is FQNEAQ. This receptor chain uses TRBV7-9 and TRBJ2-1; TRBD1 is perhaps the D gene, given 6 matching bases. Sequencing was performed on blood. This TCR was sampled from a man younger than 30 in good health. The DNA reads TGTGCCAGCGCGAAACAGGGAAATGAGCAGTTCTTC. This translates into CASAKQGNEQFF.